This T cell receptor beta chain was recovered during a study of T cell responses to AZD1222 COVID-19 vaccine (dated by TCRdb to about 2021). In terms of the full investigation: AZD1222 recipients with second doses at about 4 weeks or about 12 weeks were pooled, because spike-specific TCR depth and breadth did not differ between schedules. Enrollment into the trials was organized by age into subgroups of 18-55, 56-69 and 70-plus years, and those subgroups contained roughly 160, 29 and 62 TCR-sequenced participants, respectively. TCR sequencing was performed for 233 trial participants, of whom about 200 were given two doses of AZD1222 and around 26 were given two doses of MenACWY control vaccine. Beyond this particular receptor, the publication reports: In the small 56-69-year group, the increase in depth fell short of significance, most likely because of low power. Participants were mostly white British and included more females than males, and it was suggested by the authors that clonal diversity may have been underestimated. Because no day 14 peak-response samples were available, repertoires were characterized only after the peak T cell response. The whole spike protein was spanned by vaccine-associated CD4 TCRs, and dominant responses were seen in regions 160-218 and 743-854. Only 5 to 7 AZD1222 recipients were SARS-CoV-2 seropositive at baseline, limiting conclusions about previously exposed vaccinees. After two AZD1222 doses, both the breadth and the depth of spike-specific TCRs were significantly higher than at day 0 and than in MenACWY recipients. Epitopes outside the regions mutated in the B.1.351 and B.1.1.7 variants were reportedly recognized by nearly half of the unique spike-specific TCRs.

A word on this clone: Its binding antigen is unknown. Base qualities were left out, and no much larger clone turns up one base away.

Including the terminal cysteine and phenylalanine, the CDR3 comprises 16 residues. Only the CDR3 part of the read is kept: 48 bases, read in frame from the first base. The germline V gene sets CDR1 to KGHSH and CDR2 to LQKENI. After removal of 2 bases from V and 6 bases from J, the junction retains 9 bases not matched to a gene. The CDR3 regions of human TCRbeta chains were analyzed by immunosequencing. Turning to the authors' computational methods: Repertoire TCRs were checked for matches against a reference library of SARS-CoV-2-specific TCRs that had been generated using the MIRA antigen-specificity platform. Breadth was defined as the fraction of unique TCRs that were SARS-CoV-2-associated, and depth was defined as the fraction of total T cells that were SARS-CoV-2-associated. Using the MIRA data, each spike-specific TCR was mapped to the spike region that the TCR reacts to and placed in a CD4 or CD8 class. Log10-transformed breadth and depth values were compared by one-way ANOVA with Sidak's multiple comparisons tests. TCRdb mirrors the immuneACCESS table, restricted to in-frame sequences. Some clones are absent from its copies; in checked studies, under half trace to an unresolved V gene, and the reason for the others is unknown. Clone size and the V and J calls come from that table; the DNA yielded D and trimming. The sample profile shows 130,000 to 150,000 clones; under 95% of them were found once. Of the sample, around 5.4% falls within the top ten clones.

The time point tag for this specimen amounts to: baseline before first vaccination. Samples from vaccinated people were obtained from the UK trials COV001 and COV002, which included a single-blind randomized controlled phase 2/3 trial of AZD1222 (ChAdOx1 nCoV-19) in healthy adults. For TCRbeta chain sequencing, PBMC samples from trial participants were taken at day 0 and at day 28 after the second dose. The material sequenced was peripheral blood, taken on day 0 of AZD1222 vaccination. The sequence links TRBV18 to TRBJ2-3, and TRBD1 aligns with 9 junction nucleotides. The receptor was derived from an adult in good health. The bases read TGTGCCAGCTCACCATCCACAGGGGGCCCAGGGGATACGCAGTATTTT. The resulting protein is CASSPSTGGPGDTQYF. The entire variable domain, with the stretches around the CDR3 drawn from the reference TRBV18 and TRBJ2-3 proteins, is NAGVMQNPRHLVRRRGQEARLRCSPMKGHSHVYWYRQLPEEGLKFMVYLQKENIIDESGMPKERFSAEFPKEGPSILRIQQVVRGDSAAYFCASSPSTGGPGDTQYFGPGTRLTVL.